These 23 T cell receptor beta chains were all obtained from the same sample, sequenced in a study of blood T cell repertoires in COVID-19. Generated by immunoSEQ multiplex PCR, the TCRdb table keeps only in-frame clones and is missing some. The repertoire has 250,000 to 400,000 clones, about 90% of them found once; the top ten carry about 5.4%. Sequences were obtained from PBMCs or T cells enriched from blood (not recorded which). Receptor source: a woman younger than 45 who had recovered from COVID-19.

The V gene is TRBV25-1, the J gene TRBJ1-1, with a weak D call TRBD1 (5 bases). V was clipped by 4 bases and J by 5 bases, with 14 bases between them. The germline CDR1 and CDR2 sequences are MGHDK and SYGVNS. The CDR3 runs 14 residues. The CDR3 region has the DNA TGTGCCAGCAGTGCCCCGGATCGGGGGACTGAAGCTTTCTTT. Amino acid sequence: CASSAPDRGTEAFF. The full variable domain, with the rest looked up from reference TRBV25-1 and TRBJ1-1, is EADIYQTPRYLVIGTGKKITLECSQTMGHDKMYWYQQDPGMELHLIHYSYGVNSTEKGDLSSESTVSRIRTEHFPLTLESARPSHTSQYLCASSAPDRGTEAFFGQGTRLTVV.

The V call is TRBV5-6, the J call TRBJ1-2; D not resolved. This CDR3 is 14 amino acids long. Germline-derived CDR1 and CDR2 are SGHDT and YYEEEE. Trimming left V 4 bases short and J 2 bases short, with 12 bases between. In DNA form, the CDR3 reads TGTGCCAGCAGCCCGCACGGGAGCAACTATGGCTACACCTTC. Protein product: CASSPHGSNYGYTF. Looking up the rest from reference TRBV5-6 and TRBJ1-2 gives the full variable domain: DAGVTQSPTHLIKTRGQQVTLRCSPKSGHDTVSWYQQALGQGPQFIFQYYEEEERQRGNFPDRFSGHQFPNYSSELNVNALLLGDSALYLCASSPHGSNYGYTFGSGTRLTVV.

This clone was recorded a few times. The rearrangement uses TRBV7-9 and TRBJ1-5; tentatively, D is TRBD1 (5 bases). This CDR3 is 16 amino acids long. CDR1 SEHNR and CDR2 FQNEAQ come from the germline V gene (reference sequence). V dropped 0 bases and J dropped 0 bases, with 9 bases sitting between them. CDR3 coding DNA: TGTGCCAGCAGCTTAGCGGGGCTTGGTAGCAATCAGCCCCAGCATTTT. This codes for CASSLAGLGSNQPQHF.

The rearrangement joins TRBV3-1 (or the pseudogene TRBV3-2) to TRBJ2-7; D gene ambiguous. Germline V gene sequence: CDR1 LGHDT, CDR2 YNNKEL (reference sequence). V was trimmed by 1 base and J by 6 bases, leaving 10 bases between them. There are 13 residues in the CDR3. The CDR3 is CASSQVLRSEQYF. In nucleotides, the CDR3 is TGTGCCAGCAGCCAAGTTCTGAGGAGCGAGCAGTACTTC.

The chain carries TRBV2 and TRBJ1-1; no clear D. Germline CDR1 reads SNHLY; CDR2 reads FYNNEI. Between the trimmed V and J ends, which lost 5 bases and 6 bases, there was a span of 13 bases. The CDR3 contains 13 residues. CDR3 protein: CASSYSAGSEAFF. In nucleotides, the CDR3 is TGTGCCAGCAGTTATAGCGCGGGATCTGAAGCTTTCTTT.

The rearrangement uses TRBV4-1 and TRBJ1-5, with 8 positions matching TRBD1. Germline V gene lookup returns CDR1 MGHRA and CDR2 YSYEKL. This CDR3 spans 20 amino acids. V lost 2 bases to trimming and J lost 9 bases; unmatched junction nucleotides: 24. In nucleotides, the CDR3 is TGCGCCAGCAGCCAAAGGGGGGTATCTGGCGCAGGGGGCGGTGAGAGGCCCCAGCATTTT. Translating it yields CASSQRGVSGAGGGERPQHF.

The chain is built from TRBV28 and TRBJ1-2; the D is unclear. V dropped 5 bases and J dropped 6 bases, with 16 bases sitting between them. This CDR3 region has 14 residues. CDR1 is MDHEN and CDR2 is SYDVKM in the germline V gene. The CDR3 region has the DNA TGTGCCAGCAGTGTTAGACATTCTCTCAATGGCTACACCTTC. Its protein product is CASSVRHSLNGYTF.

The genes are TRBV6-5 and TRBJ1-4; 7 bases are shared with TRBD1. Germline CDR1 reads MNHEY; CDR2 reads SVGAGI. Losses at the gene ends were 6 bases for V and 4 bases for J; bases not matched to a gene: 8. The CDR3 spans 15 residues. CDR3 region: CASSSWTGYNEKLFF. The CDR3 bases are TGTGCCAGCAGCTCATGGACAGGTTATAATGAAAAACTGTTTTTT.

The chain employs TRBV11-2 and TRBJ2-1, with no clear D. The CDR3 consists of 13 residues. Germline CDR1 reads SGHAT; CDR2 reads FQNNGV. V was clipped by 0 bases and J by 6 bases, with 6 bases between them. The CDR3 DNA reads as TGTGCCAGCAGCTTAGATCCCTCCAATGAGCAGTTCTTC. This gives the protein CASSLDPSNEQFF. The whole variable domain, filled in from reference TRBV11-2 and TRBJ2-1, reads EAGVAQSPRYKIIEKRQSVAFWCNPISGHATLYWYQQILGQGPKLLIQFQNNGVVDDSQLPKDRFSAERLKGVDSTLKIQPAKLEDSAVYLCASSLDPSNEQFFGPGTRLTVL.

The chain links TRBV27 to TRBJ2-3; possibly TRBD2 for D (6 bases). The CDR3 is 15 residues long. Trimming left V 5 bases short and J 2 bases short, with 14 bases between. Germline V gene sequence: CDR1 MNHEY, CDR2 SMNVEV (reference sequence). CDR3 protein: CASSPRDWLTDTQYF. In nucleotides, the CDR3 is TGTGCCAGCAGTCCCCGGGACTGGCTCACAGATACGCAGTATTTT.

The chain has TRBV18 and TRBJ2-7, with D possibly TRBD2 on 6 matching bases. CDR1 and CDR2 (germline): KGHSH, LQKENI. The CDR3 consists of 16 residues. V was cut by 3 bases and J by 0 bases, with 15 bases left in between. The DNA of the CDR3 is TGTGCCAGCTCACCTCCGGGACTCCGGAGCTCCTACGAGCAGTACTTC. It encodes CASSPPGLRSSYEQYF.

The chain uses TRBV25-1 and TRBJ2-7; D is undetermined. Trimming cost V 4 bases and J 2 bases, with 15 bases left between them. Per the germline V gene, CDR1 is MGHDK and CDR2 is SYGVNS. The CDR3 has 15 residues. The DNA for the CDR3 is TGTGCCAGCAGTGGACATGGAACCAATCCCTACGAGCAGTACTTC. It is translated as CASSGHGTNPYEQYF.

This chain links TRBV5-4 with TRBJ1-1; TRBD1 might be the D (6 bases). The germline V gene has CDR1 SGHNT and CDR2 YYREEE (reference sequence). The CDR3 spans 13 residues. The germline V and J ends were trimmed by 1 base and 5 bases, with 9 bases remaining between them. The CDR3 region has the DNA TGTGCCAGCAGCTTGAGGGGGAGAACTGAAGCTTTCTTT. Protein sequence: CASSLRGRTEAFF.

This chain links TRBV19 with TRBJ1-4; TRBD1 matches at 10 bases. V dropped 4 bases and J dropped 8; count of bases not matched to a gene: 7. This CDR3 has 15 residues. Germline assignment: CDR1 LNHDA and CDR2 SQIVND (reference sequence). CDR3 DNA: TGTGCCAGTAGTACCCGGGACAGGGGAACAGAAAAACTGTTTTTT. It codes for CASSTRDRGTEKLFF.

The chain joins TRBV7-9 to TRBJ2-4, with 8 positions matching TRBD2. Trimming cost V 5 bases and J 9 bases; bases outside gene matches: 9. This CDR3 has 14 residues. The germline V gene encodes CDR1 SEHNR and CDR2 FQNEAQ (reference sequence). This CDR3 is CASSPGGVSGIQYF. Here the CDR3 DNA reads TGTGCCAGCAGCCCGGGGGGGGTTTCGGGCATTCAGTACTTC.

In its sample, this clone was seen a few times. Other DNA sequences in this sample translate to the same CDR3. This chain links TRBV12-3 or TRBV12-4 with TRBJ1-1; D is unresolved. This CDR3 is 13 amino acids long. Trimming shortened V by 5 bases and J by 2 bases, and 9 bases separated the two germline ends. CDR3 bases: TGTGCCAGCAGTCTTGGGCCCAACACTGAAGCTTTCTTT. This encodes CASSLGPNTEAFF.

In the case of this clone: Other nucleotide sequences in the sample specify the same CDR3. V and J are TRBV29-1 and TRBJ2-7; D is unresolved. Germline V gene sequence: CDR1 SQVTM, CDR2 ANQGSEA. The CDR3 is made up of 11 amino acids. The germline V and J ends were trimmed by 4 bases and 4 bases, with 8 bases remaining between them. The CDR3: CSVVSSYEQYF. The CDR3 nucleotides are TGCAGCGTTGTTAGCAGTTACGAGCAGTACTTC.

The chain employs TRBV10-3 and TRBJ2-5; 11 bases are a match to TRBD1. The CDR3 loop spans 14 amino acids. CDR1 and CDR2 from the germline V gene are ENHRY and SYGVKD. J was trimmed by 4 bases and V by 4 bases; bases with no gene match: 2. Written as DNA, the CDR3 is TGTGCCATCAGTGTGGACAGGGGGCCAGAGACCCAGTACTTC. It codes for CAISVDRGPETQYF.

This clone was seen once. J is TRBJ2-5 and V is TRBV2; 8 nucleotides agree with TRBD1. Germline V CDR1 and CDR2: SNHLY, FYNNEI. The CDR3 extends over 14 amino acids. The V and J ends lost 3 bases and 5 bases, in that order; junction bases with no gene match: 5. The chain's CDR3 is CASSDRQGAETQYF. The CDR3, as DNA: TGTGCCAGCAGTGACCGGCAGGGGGCTGAGACCCAGTACTTC.

The CDR3 loop reads CSASLTGFSNQPQHF. The CDR3, as DNA: TGCAGTGCTAGTTTGACAGGGTTTAGCAATCAGCCCCAGCATTTT. This chain joins TRBV20-1 and TRBJ1-5, with TRBD1 matching 7 bases. CDR3 length equals 15 residues. After removal of 3 bases from V and 0 bases from J, the junction contained 5 bases not matched to a gene. The germline V gene encodes CDR1 DFQATT and CDR2 SNEGSKA (reference sequence).

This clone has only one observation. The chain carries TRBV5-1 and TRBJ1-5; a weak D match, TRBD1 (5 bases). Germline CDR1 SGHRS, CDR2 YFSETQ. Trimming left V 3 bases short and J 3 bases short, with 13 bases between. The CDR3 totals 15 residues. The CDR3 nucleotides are TGCGCCAGCAGCTCTACAGGAGCTTCCAATCAGCCCCAGCATTTT. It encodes CASSSTGASNQPQHF.

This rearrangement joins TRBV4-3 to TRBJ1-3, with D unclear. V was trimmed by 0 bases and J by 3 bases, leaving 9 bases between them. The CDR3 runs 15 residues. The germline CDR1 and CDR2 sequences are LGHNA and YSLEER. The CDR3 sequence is CASSQDWPNGNTIYF. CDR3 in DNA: TGCGCCAGCAGCCAAGATTGGCCAAATGGAAACACCATATATTTT.

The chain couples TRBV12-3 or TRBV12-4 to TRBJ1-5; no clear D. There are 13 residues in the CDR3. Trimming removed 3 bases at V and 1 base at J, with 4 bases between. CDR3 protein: CASSFGSNQPQHF. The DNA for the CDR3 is TGTGCCAGCAGTTTCGGGAGCAATCAGCCCCAGCATTTT.